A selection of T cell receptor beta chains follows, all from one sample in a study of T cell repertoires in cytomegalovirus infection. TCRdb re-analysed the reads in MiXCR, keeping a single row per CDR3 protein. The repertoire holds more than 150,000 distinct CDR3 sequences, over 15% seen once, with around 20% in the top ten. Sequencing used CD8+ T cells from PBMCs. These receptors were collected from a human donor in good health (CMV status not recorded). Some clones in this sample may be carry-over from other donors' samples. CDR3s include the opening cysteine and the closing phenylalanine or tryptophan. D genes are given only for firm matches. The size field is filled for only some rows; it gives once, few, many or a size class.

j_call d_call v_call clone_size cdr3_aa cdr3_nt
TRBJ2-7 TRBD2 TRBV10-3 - CAISESEASGSYEQYF TGTGCCATCAGTGAGTCGGAAGCTAGCGGGAGCTACGAGCAGTACTTC
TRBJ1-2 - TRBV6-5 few CASRPPEVLPDGYTF TGTGCCAGCAGACCCCCCGAGGTCCTCCCGGATGGCTACACCTTC
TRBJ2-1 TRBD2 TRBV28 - CASTLPGGNNYNEQFF TGTGCCAGCACCCTCCCGGGAGGGAATAACTACAATGAGCAGTTCTTC
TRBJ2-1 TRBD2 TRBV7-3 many CASSRSGSSYNEQFF TGTGCCAGCAGCCGTAGCGGGAGCTCCTACAATGAGCAGTTCTTC
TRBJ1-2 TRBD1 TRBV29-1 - CSVEGYGSTGEYGYTF TGCAGCGTTGAAGGGTATGGGTCGACAGGGGAATATGGCTACACCTTC
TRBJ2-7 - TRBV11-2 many CASSLVGRGYEQYF TGTGCCAGCAGCTTAGTAGGCAGGGGCTACGAGCAGTACTTC
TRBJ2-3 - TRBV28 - CASSPVGNTQYF TGTGCCAGCAGTCCCGTGGGGAATACGCAGTATTTT
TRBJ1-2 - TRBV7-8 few CASTLGSLVGDYGYTF TGTGCCAGCACTCTAGGATCATTGGTCGGGGACTATGGCTACACCTTC
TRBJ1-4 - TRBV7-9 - CASSTQGDEKLFF TGTGCCAGCAGCACCCAAGGGGATGAAAAACTGTTTTTT
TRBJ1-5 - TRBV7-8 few CASSLAPTGEPQHF TGTGCCAGCAGCTTAGCGCCAACAGGCGAACCCCAGCATTTT
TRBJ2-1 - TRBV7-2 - CASSLGTMGNEQFF TGTGCCAGCAGCTTAGGGACAATGGGCAATGAGCAGTTCTTC
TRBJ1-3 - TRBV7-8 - CASGFDTPSGNTIYF TGTGCCAGCGGTTTCGACACACCCTCTGGAAACACCATATATTTT
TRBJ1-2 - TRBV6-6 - CASSDSAGPGNYGYTF TGTGCCAGCAGTGACTCTGCGGGACCGGGGAACTATGGCTACACCTTC
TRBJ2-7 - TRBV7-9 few CASTLGVREQYF TGTGCCAGCACCCTGGGGGTGCGTGAGCAGTACTTC
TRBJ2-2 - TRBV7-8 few CASSFSTGELFF TGTGCCAGCAGCTTCTCCACCGGGGAGCTGTTTTTT
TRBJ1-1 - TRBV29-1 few CSAGAGTEAFF TGCAGCGCCGGCGCAGGGACAGAAGCTTTCTTT
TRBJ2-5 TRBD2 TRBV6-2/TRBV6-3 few CASSYVRTSGGNQETQYF TGTGCCAGCAGTTACGTTCGGACTAGCGGGGGGAATCAAGAGACCCAGTACTTC
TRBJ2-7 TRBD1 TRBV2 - CASSDWNRGYEQYF TGTGCCAGCAGTGATTGGAACAGGGGCTACGAGCAGTACTTC
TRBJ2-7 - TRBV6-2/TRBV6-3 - CASSSTIGGYEQYF TGTGCCAGCAGTTCCACTATCGGGGGTTACGAGCAGTACTTC
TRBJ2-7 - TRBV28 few CASSADRSYEQYF TGTGCCAGCAGCGCCGACCGATCCTACGAGCAGTACTTC
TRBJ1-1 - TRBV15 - CATNSHRANTEAFF TGTGCCACCAACAGCCACAGGGCGAACACTGAAGCTTTCTTT
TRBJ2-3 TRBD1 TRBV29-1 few CSADLGQSTDTQYF TGCAGCGCTGACCTGGGACAGAGCACAGATACGCAGTATTTT
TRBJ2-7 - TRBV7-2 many CASSLLGSSYEQYF TGTGCCAGCAGCTTATTAGGGAGCTCCTACGAGCAGTACTTC
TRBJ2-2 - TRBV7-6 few CASSLSPQTGELFF TGTGCCAGCAGCTTGAGCCCTCAGACCGGGGAGCTGTTTTTT
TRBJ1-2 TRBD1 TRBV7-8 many CASSPQGQVDGYTF TGTGCCAGCAGCCCTCAAGGACAGGTAGATGGCTACACCTTC
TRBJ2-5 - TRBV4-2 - CASSQDLRGLRDIRDQETQYF TGTGCCAGCAGCCAAGATCTGAGGGGCCTGAGGGATATCCGGGACCAAGAGACCCAGTACTTC
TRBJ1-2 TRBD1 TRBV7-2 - CATPYWAGGFGYTF TGTGCCACCCCCTACTGGGCAGGGGGATTTGGCTACACCTTC
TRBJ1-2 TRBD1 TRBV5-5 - CASSLLHRGQDYGYTF TGTGCCAGCAGCCTGTTGCACAGGGGGCAAGACTATGGCTACACCTTC
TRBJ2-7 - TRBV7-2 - CASSHIPEEEQYF TGTGCCAGCAGCCACATCCCTGAGGAGGAGCAGTACTTC
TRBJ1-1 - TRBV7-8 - CASSLEGGMNTEAFF TGTGCCAGCAGCTTAGAAGGGGGGATGAACACTGAAGCTTTCTTT
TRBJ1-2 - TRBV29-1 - CSVGPPDGYTF TGCAGCGTTGGTCCTCCGGATGGCTACACCTTC
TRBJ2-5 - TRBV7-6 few CASSFTRGETQYF TGTGCCAGCAGCTTTACAAGGGGGGAGACCCAGTACTTC
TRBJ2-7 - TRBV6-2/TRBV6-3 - CASTYPGTYEQYF TGTGCCAGCACTTACCCGGGAACCTACGAGCAGTACTTC